Below are 15 T cell receptor beta chains sequenced from a single sample in a study of blood T cell repertoires in COVID-19. Method: immunoSEQ multiplex PCR; TCRdb's copy keeps in-frame clones and lacks some. The data show 150,000 to 200,000 clones, approximately 83% seen once. Source material: peripheral blood. These receptors were taken from a middle-aged man with active or convalescent COVID-19.

The chain recombines TRBV25-1 with TRBJ2-2; D is possibly TRBD2 (6 bases). This CDR3 is built from 16 residues. Germline CDR1 reads MGHDK; CDR2 reads SYGVNS. Between the trimmed V and J ends, which lost 5 bases and 5 bases, there was a span of 18 bases. The DNA for the CDR3 is TGTGCCAGCAGTCCCCGTGGGGGGATGAGGACCGGGGAGCTGTTTTTT. Its protein product is CASSPRGGMRTGELFF.

V usage is TRBV7-2 and J usage is TRBJ1-2; TRBD1 matches 10 bases. The trim removed 5 bases at V and 4 bases at J, leaving 7 bases unmatched. This CDR3 comprises 15 residues. In germline, CDR1 is SGHTA, CDR2 FQGNSA. The DNA of the CDR3 is TGTGCCAGCAGCGTGACAGGGGGCGTCGGCTATGGCTACACCTTC. Its translation is CASSVTGGVGYGYTF. The full variable domain, with the rest looked up from reference TRBV7-2 and TRBJ1-2, is GAGVSQSPSNKVTEKGKDVELRCDPISGHTALYWYRQSLGQGLEFLIYFQGNSAPDKSGLPSDRFSAERTGGSVSTLTIQRTQQEDSAVYLCASSVTGGVGYGYTFGSGTRLTVV.

The rearrangement links TRBV28 to TRBJ2-1; 13 bases map to TRBD2. This CDR3 contains 16 residues. Trimming at V came to 5 bases and at J to 14 bases, leaving 15 bases not matched to a gene. Looked up from germline, CDR1 is MDHEN and CDR2 is SYDVKM. CDR3 sequence: CASSTSTSGGSLEEFF. Written as DNA, the CDR3 is TGTGCCAGCAGTACCTCGACTAGCGGGGGGTCCCTGGAGGAGTTCTTC.

This chain connects TRBV24-1 to TRBJ2-5, with TRBD1 as a possible D gene (5 bases). This CDR3 contains 17 residues. Trimming pared 0 bases from V and 5 bases from J, leaving 18 bases between. The germline V gene has CDR1 KGHDR and CDR2 SFDVKD. CDR3 protein: CATSDLAGRGSVETQYF. The CDR3 bases are TGTGCCACCAGTGATTTGGCAGGGCGAGGATCGGTTGAGACCCAGTACTTC.

CDR3 loop: CTSSLKAEGTSGMKTQYF. Here the CDR3 DNA reads TGCACCAGCAGCCTCAAAGCGGAAGGGACTAGCGGGATGAAGACCCAGTACTTC. The chain joins TRBV1 to TRBJ2-5; TRBD2 is the table's D call, not checked against the DNA. TRBV1 is noted as a pseudogene. This CDR3 contains 18 residues.

This chain joins TRBV7-6 and TRBJ1-1, with 8 bases identical to TRBD1. The CDR3 is 15 residues long. Germline CDR1 reads SGHVS; CDR2 reads FNYEAQ. With V trimmed by 5 bases and J by 5 bases, 10 bases remained unmatched. CDR3 sequence (DNA): TGTGCCAGCAGCCCTGAGGGACAGGTGAGGACTGAAGCTTTCTTT. It encodes CASSPEGQVRTEAFF.

V is TRBV7-9 and J is TRBJ1-1; D not resolved. The CDR3 totals 13 residues. V lost 7 bases and J lost 0, with 9 bases in between. CDR1 is SEHNR, CDR2 FQNEAQ, per germline (reference sequence). The CDR3 spells CASTSPVNTEAFF. CDR3 nucleotides: TGTGCCAGCACGTCTCCAGTGAACACTGAAGCTTTCTTT.

The V and J genes are TRBV24-1 and TRBJ1-1; 9 nucleotides line up with TRBD1. This CDR3 has 15 amino acids. The ends lost 4 bases at V and 8 bases at J; junction bases unmatched: 10. The germline V gene encodes CDR1 KGHDR and CDR2 SFDVKD. DNA of the CDR3: TGTGCCACCAGTGACCCGGGACAGGGCGCCACAGAAGCTTTCTTT. Protein sequence: CATSDPGQGATEAFF.

V is TRBV19 and J is TRBJ1-1, with 9 bases lining up with TRBD1. The CDR3 consists of 17 residues. Losses at the gene ends were 6 bases for V and 1 base for J; bases not matched to a gene: 12. The germline V gene encodes CDR1 LNHDA and CDR2 SQIVND (reference sequence). CDR3 DNA: TGTGCCAGTAGCACAGGGACAGGGCGTTTTACGAACACTGAAGCTTTCTTT. Amino acid sequence: CASSTGTGRFTNTEAFF.

This chain joins TRBV19 and TRBJ1-1; 7 nucleotides line up with TRBD1. The CDR3 is made up of 13 amino acids. The germline gives CDR1 LNHDA, CDR2 SQIVND (reference sequence). Trimming cost V 0 bases and J 5 bases; bases outside gene matches: 0. The CDR3 DNA reads TGTGCCAGTAGTATAGAGGACAGGACTGAAGCTTTCTTT. This gives the protein CASSIEDRTEAFF.

The chain couples TRBV30 to TRBJ2-5; D may be TRBD1 (6 bases). Germline values: CDR1 GTSNPN, CDR2 SVGIG (reference sequence). Trimming cost V 1 base and J 5 bases, with 17 bases left between them. This CDR3 has 15 amino acids. CDR3 sequence reads: CAWSDRDWDLETQYF. The CDR3 DNA follows: TGTGCCTGGAGTGACAGGGATTGGGATTTGGAGACCCAGTACTTC.

This chain joins TRBV19 and TRBJ2-5; maybe TRBD2 (7 bases). Trimming took 3 bases from V and 5 from J, leaving 10 bases between them. CDR3 length: 13 amino acids. The germline CDR1 and CDR2 sequences are LNHDA and SQIVND (reference sequence). CDR3 region: CASSMGGRETQYF. The CDR3 DNA reads TGTGCCAGTAGTATGGGGGGGCGTGAGACCCAGTACTTC.

There are many counts of this clone. V gene TRBV7-9 combines with J gene TRBJ1-2, with a tentative D call TRBD1 (5 bases). The CDR3 is 14 amino acids. The germline gives CDR1 SEHNR, CDR2 FQNEAQ (reference sequence). Trimming pared 5 bases from V and 7 bases from J, leaving 17 bases between. The CDR3: CASSDGGWYGGYTF. The DNA of the CDR3 is TGTGCCAGCAGCGACGGGGGTTGGTACGGTGGCTACACCTTC.

The V gene is TRBV7-9, the J gene TRBJ2-3; 7 bases line up with TRBD2. The CDR3 consists of 14 residues. Germline trimming cut 3 bases from V and 0 bases from J; bases unmatched to any gene: 0. Germline V gene lookup returns CDR1 SEHNR and CDR2 FQNEAQ (reference sequence). CDR3 nucleotides: TGTGCCAGCAGCTTTAGCGGGAGCACAGATACGCAGTATTTT. Translated: CASSFSGSTDTQYF.

This clone showed up just a few times. The gene calls are TRBV6-5 and TRBJ2-7; D is perhaps TRBD2 (5 bases). Trimming shortened V by 6 bases and J by 7 bases, and 19 bases separated the two germline ends. CDR1 is MNHEY, CDR2 SVGAGI, per germline. This CDR3 has 14 amino acids. As DNA, the CDR3 is TGTGCCAGCAGGGCCTGGGAGACCCTTGGGGAGCAGTACTTC. Translating it yields CASRAWETLGEQYF.